The clone carrying this TCR beta chain was detected once. These data belong to a study of blood T cell repertoires in COVID-19. On the study more broadly: Specimens from acute and convalescent COVID-19 originated in the United States, Italy and Spain. Sources were T cells, B-cell-depleted T cells, or PBMCs; the material itself was cDNA or gDNA.

Germline V CDR1 and CDR2: MNHNY, SVGAGI (reference sequence). CDR3 length: 14 amino acids. The germline V and J ends were trimmed by 2 bases and 1 base, with 8 bases remaining between them. As originally analysed: Nucleated cell counts were estimated from reference gene primer amplification. Data came from immunoSEQ multiplex PCR; TCRdb stores just in-frame clones and leaves some out. D and trimming come from the DNA, and the V and J calls and clone size come from that table. The table includes 120,000 or so clones, over 75% detected once. This sequence was found in a woman of 80 years or more with acute or convalescent COVID-19. Sequenced sample: peripheral blood. The chain couples TRBV6-6 to TRBJ1-1, with a possible D match to TRBD1 (6 bases). Written as DNA, the CDR3 is TGTGCCAGCAGTTACGCGGACAGGAACACTGAAGCTTTCTTT. Encoded protein: CASSYADRNTEAFF.